Listed below are T cell receptor beta chains from one sample, sequenced in a study of cytomegalovirus exposure and HLA in healthy donors. Assay used: immunoSEQ multiplex PCR; TCRdb lists only in-frame clones, some missing. The table has approximately 77,000 clones, around 76% seen once. The sequenced sample consisted of PBMCs. The receptors derive from a male donor in good health and CMV-seropositive. The CDR3 runs from the conserved cysteine through the conserved F or W. The order of the fields is V gene, J gene, clone size, D gene, CDR3 DNA, CDR3 protein. A D gene is named only where the DNA matches it firmly. Only part of the rows carry a size: once, few, many, or a class if the clone is expanded.

TRBV5-6	TRBJ2-3	once	NA	TGTGCCAGCAGCTTGGTCCCCAACACAGATACGCAGTATTTT	CASSLVPNTDTQYF
TRBV12-5	TRBJ2-1	few	TRBD2	TGTGCTAGTGGTAAGGGACTAGCTGGCTTCGGTGAGCAGTTCTTC	CASGKGLAGFGEQFF
TRBV28	TRBJ1-2	NA	NA	TGTGCCAGCAGCTACAGGGAGACATATGGCTACACCTTC	CASSYRETYGYTF
TRBV5-4	TRBJ2-1	NA	NA	TGTGCCAGCAGCTTGGAGGGGACAAGGAACAATGAGCAGTTCTTC	CASSLEGTRNNEQFF
TRBV28	TRBJ1-2	NA	NA	TGTGCCAGCAGCAGGGGAGAGTATGGCTACACCTTC	CASSRGEYGYTF
TRBV27	TRBJ2-3	NA	NA	TGTGCCAGCAGAGGAACGGAGGGAGATACGCAGTATTTT	CASRGTEGDTQYF
TRBV18	TRBJ2-6	NA	TRBD1	TGTGCCAGCTCACCCAGGACAGGGCTCAGCTCTGGGGCCAACGTCCTGACTTTC	CASSPRTGLSSGANVLTF
TRBV19	TRBJ1-5	NA	NA	TGTGCCAGCAGTATAGGGTCAGGGCGCAATCAGCCCCAGCATTTT	CASSIGSGRNQPQHF
TRBV6-6	TRBJ2-7	NA	NA	TGTGCCAGCAGCCCGCTCGTCGGGGTGAGCTCCTACGAGCAGTACTTC	CASSPLVGVSSYEQYF
TRBV6-1	TRBJ1-4	NA	TRBD1	TGTGCCAGCAGTGAAGGAGGGACAGGTTATGAAAAACTGTTTTTT	CASSEGGTGYEKLFF
TRBV5-4	TRBJ2-7	NA	TRBD1	TGTGCCAGCAGCTCCGGGACAGGGGTAAATCGCTACGAGCAGTACTTC	CASSSGTGVNRYEQYF
TRBV19	TRBJ2-7	NA	NA	TGTGCCAGTAGTGTTGACAGGCAGAGCTCCTACGAGCAGTACTTC	CASSVDRQSSYEQYF
TRBV15	TRBJ1-1	NA	TRBD1	TGTGCCGCCAGCAGAAGGACAGGAAACCTTCTCGCTTTCTTT	CAASRRTGNLLAFF
TRBV4-3	TRBJ2-6	NA	TRBD2	TGCGCCAGCAGCCAAGATTTTCCGGTAGCGGGGGGCTCTGGGGCCAACGTCCTGACTTTC	CASSQDFPVAGGSGANVLTF
TRBV19	TRBJ1-6	NA	NA	TGTGCCAGTAGTATGCAGTTCGATAATTCACCCCTCCACTTT	CASSMQFDNSPLHF
TRBV7-9	TRBJ2-3	few	NA	TGTGCCAGCAGCTTAGGCCTCGAACTATCCACAGATACGCAGTATTTT	CASSLGLELSTDTQYF
TRBV29-1	TRBJ2-1	NA	NA	TGCAGCGTTGAAGGGACAGCCCATTACAATGAGCAGTTCTTC	CSVEGTAHYNEQFF
TRBV9	TRBJ2-2	NA	TRBD1	TGTGCCAGCAGCTCACAGGGGGCAAACGGGGAGCTGTTTTTT	CASSSQGANGELFF
TRBV7-7	TRBJ2-1	NA	TRBD2	TGTGCCAGCAGCTTTGGACTAGCGGGCGGCAATGAGCAGTTCTTC	CASSFGLAGGNEQFF
TRBV4-2	TRBJ2-2	NA	NA	TGTGCCAGCAGCCAAGATCGGGACGGGGAGCTGTTTTTT	CASSQDRDGELFF
TRBV6-1	TRBJ1-5	NA	NA	TGTGCCAGCAGGGTTACAGGGCCCAATCAGCCCCAGCATTTT	CASRVTGPNQPQHF
TRBV29-1	TRBJ2-1	NA	TRBD2	TGCAGCGTTGATGCGATAGCGGGAGGTCCCCATGAGCAGTTCTTC	CSVDAIAGGPHEQFF
TRBV19	TRBJ1-5	NA	NA	TGTGCCAGTAGTCTCTCAAGAGGGTCCAGGGGTTGGAAATGGGGTCAGCCCCAGCATTTT	CASSLSRGSRGWKWGQPQHF
TRBV4-3	TRBJ1-6	NA	TRBD1	TGCGCCAGCAGCCAAGATCTGATCCGGCAGGGGGCAACATACGGGAATTCACCCCTCCACTTT	CASSQDLIRQGATYGNSPLHF
TRBV7-9	TRBJ1-4	NA	NA	TGTGCCAGCAGCTTAGGAAACCAACCCTCGGGTGAAAAACTGTTTTTT	CASSLGNQPSGEKLFF
TRBV6-1	TRBJ1-5	NA	TRBD1	TGTGCCAGCAGTCTGACAGGGGGCAATCAGCCCCAGCATTTT	CASSLTGGNQPQHF
TRBV30	TRBJ2-4	NA	TRBD1	TGTGCCTGGAGCTCGGGACAGGGGGTCCGTGGCAAAAACATTCAGTACTTC	CAWSSGQGVRGKNIQYF
TRBV30	TRBJ2-5	NA	TRBD2	TGTGCCTGGAGTGTACGGGGGGGTCGGGATTCCCAGTACTTC	CAWSVRGGRDSQYF
TRBV5-6	TRBJ2-7	NA	TRBD1	TGTGCCAGCAGCTTGAGAAAATTAGGGACAGCCTACGAGCAGTACTTC	CASSLRKLGTAYEQYF
TRBV9	TRBJ2-2	NA	NA	TGTGCCAGCAGCGGTGTTAGAACCGGGGAGCTGTTTTTT	CASSGVRTGELFF
TRBV7-9	TRBJ2-1	once	TRBD2	TGTGCCAGCAGCTTATTACTAGCGGGTGCGAGGAACGAGCAGTTCTTC	CASSLLLAGARNEQFF
TRBV4-1	TRBJ2-3	NA	NA	TGCGCCAGCAGCCAAGACGGACTTCGCACAGATACGCAGTATTTT	CASSQDGLRTDTQYF
TRBV11-3	TRBJ2-7	NA	TRBD1	TGTGCCAGCAGCTTAGGAACAGGGGGCTCCTACGAGCAGTACTTC	CASSLGTGGSYEQYF
TRBV5-6	TRBJ1-5	once	TRBD1	TGTGCCAGCAGCCTGACGGGACAGGGTTATAGCAATCAGCCCCAGCATTTT	CASSLTGQGYSNQPQHF
TRBV6-5	TRBJ2-2	NA	NA	TGTGCCAGCAGGGGGACAAACACCGGGGAGCTGTTTTTT	CASRGTNTGELFF
TRBV10-2	TRBJ1-3	NA	NA	TGCGCCAGCTTTCAAGGAAACACCATATATTTT	CASFQGNTIYF
TRBV2	TRBJ2-1	few	TRBD2	TGTGCCAGCAGTGGGGACGGGGGGGCCTACAATGAGCAGTTCTTC	CASSGDGGAYNEQFF
TRBV5-1	TRBJ2-5	NA	TRBD1	TGCGCCAGCAGCTTGGGGGCGACAGGGGGAGGAGAGACCCAGTACTTC	CASSLGATGGGETQYF
TRBV5-5	TRBJ1-5	NA	NA	TGTGCCAGCAGCTCCCAACCCGGGACTCCTGGCCCCCAGCATTTT	CASSSQPGTPGPQHF
TRBV9	TRBJ2-2	NA	TRBD2	TGTGCCAGCAGCGTAGGGTTTGCGGGAGGTGGCGGGGAGCTGTTTTTT	CASSVGFAGGGGELFF
TRBV29-1	TRBJ1-1	once	NA	TGCAGCGTTTATTCCCGAGCTACTGAAGCTTTCTTT	CSVYSRATEAFF
TRBV7-2	TRBJ2-7	NA	NA	TGTGCAACCACCCCCTTGGGAGGAGGTTCCCGTTACGAGCAGTACTTC	CATTPLGGGSRYEQYF
TRBV9	TRBJ2-2	few	NA	TGTGCCAGCAGCGTAGACGGGTTAGGGGAGCTGTTTTTT	CASSVDGLGELFF
TRBV5-4	TRBJ2-7	NA	NA	TGTGCCAGCAGCAGTCGGGGGTACGAGCAGTACTTC	CASSSRGYEQYF
TRBV28	TRBJ1-2	NA	NA	TGTGCCAGCAGTCCAAGCAGCGGGGCTAACTATGGCTACACCTTC	CASSPSSGANYGYTF
TRBV7-9	TRBJ2-2	NA	TRBD2	TGTGCCAGCAGCTTCGAGCGGGACTCCATTCCCGGGGAGCTGTTTTTT	CASSFERDSIPGELFF
TRBV29-1	TRBJ1-2	few	NA	TGCAGCGTTGAAGGGAGCTATGGCTACACCTTC	CSVEGSYGYTF
TRBV6-5	TRBJ2-1	once	NA	TGTGCCAGCAGTTATTTTTCAGGAGAGCAGTTCTTC	CASSYFSGEQFF
TRBV5-1	TRBJ2-1	once	NA	TGCGCCAGCAGCTCACAGGGATTGGGGAATGAGCAGTTCTTC	CASSSQGLGNEQFF
TRBV6-1	TRBJ2-7	few	NA	TGTGCCAGCAGTATTAGGAGGGGCCTCTCCTACGAGCAGTACTTC	CASSIRRGLSYEQYF
TRBV28	TRBJ1-4	NA	TRBD1	TGTGCCACCGGGACAGGATCTGCAACTAATGAAAAACTGTTTTTT	CATGTGSATNEKLFF
TRBV28	TRBJ2-7	NA	NA	TGTGCCAGCAGTTTAGGCGGGGCTTGGGGTTACGAGCAGTACTTC	CASSLGGAWGYEQYF
TRBV7-2	TRBJ2-7	NA	TRBD1	TGTGCCAGCAGCTATGACAGGGGTGGTCGCGAGCAGTACTTC	CASSYDRGGREQYF
TRBV9	TRBJ2-1	NA	TRBD2	TGTGCCAGCAGCGTAGCCCCCCTAGCGGGGTCATACAATGAGCAGTTCTTC	CASSVAPLAGSYNEQFF
TRBV5-1	TRBJ2-3	NA	NA	TGCGCCAGCAGCTTGCCGGGAGCGGGTACAGATACGCAGTATTTT	CASSLPGAGTDTQYF
TRBV5-1	TRBJ2-5	NA	TRBD1	TGCGCCAGCAGCGTCCCCGGGACAGATCAAGAGACCCAGTACTTC	CASSVPGTDQETQYF
TRBV19	TRBJ1-4	NA	NA	TGTGCCAGTAGTATCACCGGGGGATGGGAAAAACTGTTTTTT	CASSITGGWEKLFF
TRBV9	TRBJ1-2	NA	TRBD1	TGTGCCAGCAGCGCGGACAGGGGGCACTATGGCTACACCTTC	CASSADRGHYGYTF
TRBV19	TRBJ2-1	NA	TRBD1	TGTGCCAGTAGGGGACAGGGGGTGTTCAATGAGCAGTTCTTC	CASRGQGVFNEQFF
TRBV28	TRBJ2-2	NA	NA	TGTGCCAGCAGAAGCGCAGAGTTATACACCGGGGAGCTGTTTTTT	CASRSAELYTGELFF